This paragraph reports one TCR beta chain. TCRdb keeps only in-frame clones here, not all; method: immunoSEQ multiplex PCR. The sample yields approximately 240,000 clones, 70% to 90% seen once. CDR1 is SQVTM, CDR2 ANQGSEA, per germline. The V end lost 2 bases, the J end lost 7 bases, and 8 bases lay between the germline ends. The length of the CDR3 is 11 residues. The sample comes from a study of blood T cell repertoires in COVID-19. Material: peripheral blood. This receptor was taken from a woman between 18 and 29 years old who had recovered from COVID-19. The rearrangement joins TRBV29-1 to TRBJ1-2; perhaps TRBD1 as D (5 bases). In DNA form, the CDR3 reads TGCAGCGTTGAAAAAGGGGCTGGCTACACCTTC. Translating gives CSVEKGAGYTF.